The text below deals with one T cell receptor (beta chain). As yet, its antigen is unknown. This table comes from immunoSEQ multiplex PCR, and its TCRdb copy is limited to in-frame clones, with some not included. The profile shows more than 70,000 clones, about 86% of them singletons. The data were taken from a study of identifying expanded T cells in peripheral blood. Study-wide findings and caveats: Technical replicates showed roughly 1.2 changed clones; approximately 2 weeks about 16; four weeks 19.

The CDR3 has 13 amino acids. CDR1 and CDR2 (germline): LNHDA, SQIVND (reference sequence). With 2 bases removed from V and 5 bases from J, the gap between germline ends came to 6 bases. This chain connects TRBV19 to TRBJ2-2, with unresolved D. Sequenced sample: blood. This TCR derives from a person aged 18 to 75 in good health. The CDR3 loop is CASSITVTGELFF. The CDR3 bases are TGTGCCAGTAGTATAACAGTGACCGGGGAGCTGTTTTTT.